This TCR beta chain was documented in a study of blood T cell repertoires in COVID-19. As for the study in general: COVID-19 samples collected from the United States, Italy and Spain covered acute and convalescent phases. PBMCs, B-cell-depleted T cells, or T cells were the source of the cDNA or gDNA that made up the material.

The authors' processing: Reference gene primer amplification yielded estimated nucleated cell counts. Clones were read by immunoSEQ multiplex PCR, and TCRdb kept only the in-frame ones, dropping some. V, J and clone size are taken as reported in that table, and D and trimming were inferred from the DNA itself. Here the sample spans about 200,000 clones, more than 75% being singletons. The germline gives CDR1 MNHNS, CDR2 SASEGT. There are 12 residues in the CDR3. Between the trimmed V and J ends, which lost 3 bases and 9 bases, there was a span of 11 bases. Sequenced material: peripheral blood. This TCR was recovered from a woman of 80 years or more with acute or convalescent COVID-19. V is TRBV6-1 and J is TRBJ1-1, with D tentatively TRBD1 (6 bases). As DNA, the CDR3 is TGTGCCAGCAGTGAGTACAGGGTAAAAGCTTTCTTT. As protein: CASSEYRVKAFF.